This entry lists 7 T cell receptor beta chains sequenced from one sample in a study of blood T cell repertoires in COVID-19. Generated by immunoSEQ multiplex PCR, the TCRdb table keeps only in-frame clones and is missing some. This table holds some 120,000 clones, under 95% found once. Sequencing used peripheral blood. The receptors come from a man in his forties or fifties with active COVID-19.

The CDR3 protein is CASSLGSGGFSYNEQFF. In DNA form, the CDR3 reads TGCGCCAGCAGCTTAGGTAGCGGGGGGTTCTCCTACAATGAGCAGTTCTTC. V is TRBV5-1 and J is TRBJ2-1; 10 bases are shared with TRBD2. The germline CDR1 and CDR2 sequences are SGHRS and YFSETQ. The V and J ends lost 2 bases and 0 bases, in that order; junction bases with no gene match: 5. This CDR3 is built from 17 residues.

The chain combines TRBV11-2 with TRBJ2-7, with TRBD2 as a possible D gene (5 bases). The CDR3 consists of 14 residues. V lost 6 bases and J 6 bases, leaving 18 bases between the germline ends. Germline-derived CDR1 and CDR2 are SGHAT and FQNNGV. The CDR3 loop reads CASSNRVAGSEQYV. The CDR3 DNA reads TGTGCCAGCAGTAACCGGGTGGCGGGCAGCGAGCAGTACGTC.

Points on this clone: The sample holds other DNA sequences that translate to the same CDR3. V gene TRBV6-2 or TRBV6-3 combines with J gene TRBJ2-3; tentatively, D is TRBD1 (5 bases). Germline CDR1 is MNHEY and CDR2 is SVGEGT. V lost 2 bases to trimming and J lost 4 bases, with 10 bases between them. This CDR3 is 14 amino acids long. CDR3 sequence (DNA): TGTGCCAGCAGTTACGGTGGGGCCGCAGATACGCAGTATTTT. Translated, it gives CASSYGGAADTQYF.

V is TRBV13 and J is TRBJ2-3, with D unclear. The CDR3 is made up of 15 amino acids. The V and J ends lost 5 bases and 0 bases respectively, with 12 bases between them. Germline CDR1 reads PRHDT; CDR2 reads FYEKMQ (reference sequence). The DNA of the CDR3 is TGTGCCAGCAGCCGACGACAAACCAGCACAGATACGCAGTATTTT. Translating it yields CASSRRQTSTDTQYF.

Remarks on this clone: Different DNA sequences within this sample yield the same CDR3. The chain combines TRBV7-9 with TRBJ2-1, with D maybe TRBD1 (6 bases). Germline lookup yields CDR1 SEHNR and CDR2 FQNEAQ (reference sequence). This CDR3 is built from 13 residues. Trimming cost V 5 bases and J 5 bases, with 10 bases left between them. The CDR3 sequence is CASSLGQHNEQFF. The CDR3 coding sequence is TGTGCCAGCAGCCTGGGACAACACAATGAGCAGTTCTTC.

The V call is TRBV24-1, the J call TRBJ1-2; possibly TRBD1 for D (6 bases). CDR3 size: 13 residues. Trimming removed 3 bases from V and 8 bases from J, with 12 bases in between. Germline values: CDR1 KGHDR, CDR2 SFDVKD. The CDR3 sequence: CATSDHRVGGYTF. The CDR3 coding sequence is TGTGCCACCAGTGATCACAGGGTAGGGGGCTACACCTTC.

The genes are TRBV27 and TRBJ1-2, with TRBD1 matching 7 bases. J was trimmed by 7 bases and V by 3 bases; bases with no gene match: 14. Germline CDR1 is MNHEY and CDR2 is SMNVEV (reference sequence). The CDR3 is 16 amino acids. Here the CDR3 reads CASSFGQGVPSGGYTF. The CDR3 DNA sequence: TGTGCCAGCAGTTTTGGGCAGGGGGTCCCTTCGGGTGGCTACACCTTC.